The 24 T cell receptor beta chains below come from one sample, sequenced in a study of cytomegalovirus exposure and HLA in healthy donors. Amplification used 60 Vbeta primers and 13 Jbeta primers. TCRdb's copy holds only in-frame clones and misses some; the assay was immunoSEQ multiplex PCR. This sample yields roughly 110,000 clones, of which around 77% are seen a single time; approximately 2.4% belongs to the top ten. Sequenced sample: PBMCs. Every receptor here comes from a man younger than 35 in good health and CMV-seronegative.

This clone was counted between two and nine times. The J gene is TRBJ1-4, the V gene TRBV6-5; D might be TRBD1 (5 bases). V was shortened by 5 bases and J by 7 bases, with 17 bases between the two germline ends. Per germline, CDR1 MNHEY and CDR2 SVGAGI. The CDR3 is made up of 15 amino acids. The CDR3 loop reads CASSKTGGDCEKLFF. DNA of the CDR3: TGTGCCAGCAGTAAGACCGGGGGAGATTGTGAAAAACTGTTTTTT.

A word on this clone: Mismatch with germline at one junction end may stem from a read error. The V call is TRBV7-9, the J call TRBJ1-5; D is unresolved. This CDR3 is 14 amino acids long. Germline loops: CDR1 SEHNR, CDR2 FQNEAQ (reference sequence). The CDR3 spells CSSADMFNNQPQHF. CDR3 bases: TGTTCCAGCGCCGACATGTTCAACAATCAGCCCCAGCATTTT. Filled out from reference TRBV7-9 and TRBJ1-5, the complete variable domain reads DTGVSQNPRHKITKRGQNVTFRCDPISEHNRLYWYRQTLGQGPEFLTYFQNEAQLEKSRLLSDRFSAERPKGSFSTLEIQRTEQGDSAMYLCSSADMFNNQPQHFGDGTRLSIL.

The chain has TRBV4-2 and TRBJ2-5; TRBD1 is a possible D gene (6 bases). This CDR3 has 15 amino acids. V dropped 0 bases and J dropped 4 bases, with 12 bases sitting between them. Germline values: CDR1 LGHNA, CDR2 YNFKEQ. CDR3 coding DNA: TGTGCCAGCAGCCAAGAGAGACAGGACGGAGAGACCCAGTACTTC. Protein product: CASSQERQDGETQYF.

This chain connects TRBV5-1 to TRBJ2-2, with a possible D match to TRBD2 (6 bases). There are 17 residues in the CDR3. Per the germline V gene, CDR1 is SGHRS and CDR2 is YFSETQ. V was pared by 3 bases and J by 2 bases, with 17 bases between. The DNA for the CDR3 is TGCGCCAGCAGCTCCGCACGGGACTGGCGAAACACCGGGGAGCTGTTTTTT. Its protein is CASSSARDWRNTGELFF.

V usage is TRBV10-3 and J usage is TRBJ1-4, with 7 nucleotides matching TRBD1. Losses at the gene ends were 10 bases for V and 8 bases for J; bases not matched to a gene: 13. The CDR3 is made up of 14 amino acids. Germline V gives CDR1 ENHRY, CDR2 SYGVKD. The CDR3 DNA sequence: TGTGCCACCCAAACAGGGGCCCAGGGGGAAAAACTGTTTTTT. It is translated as CATQTGAQGEKLFF.

CDR3 sequence: CASSKLAGGPNTGELFF. In DNA, the CDR3 is TGTGCCAGCAGCAAACTAGCCGGGGGGCCGAACACCGGGGAGCTGTTTTTT. The V and J genes are TRBV28 and TRBJ2-2; D may be TRBD2 (7 bases). Deletions cut 6 bases from V and 0 bases from J, with 17 bases between. The CDR3 runs 17 residues. Germline CDR1 reads MDHEN; CDR2 reads SYDVKM.

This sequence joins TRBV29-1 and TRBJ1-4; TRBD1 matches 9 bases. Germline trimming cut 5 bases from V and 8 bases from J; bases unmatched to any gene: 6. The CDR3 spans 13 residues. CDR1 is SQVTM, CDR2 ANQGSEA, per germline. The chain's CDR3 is CSVRGQGREKLFF. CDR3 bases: TGCAGCGTTCGGGGACAGGGAAGGGAAAAACTGTTTTTT. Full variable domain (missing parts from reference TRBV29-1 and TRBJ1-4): SAVISQKPSRDICQRGTSLTIQCQVDSQVTMMFWYRQQPGQSLTLIATANQGSEATYESGFVIDKFPISRPNLTFSTLTVSNMSPEDSSIYLCSVRGQGREKLFFGSGTQLSVL.

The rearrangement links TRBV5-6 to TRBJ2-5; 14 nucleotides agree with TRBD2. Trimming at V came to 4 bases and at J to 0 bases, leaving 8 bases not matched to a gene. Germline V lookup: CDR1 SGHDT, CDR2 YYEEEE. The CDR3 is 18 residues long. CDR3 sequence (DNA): TGTGCCAGCAGCCCCCGGACTAGCGGGGGGAGGGACCAAGAGACCCAGTACTTC. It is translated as CASSPRTSGGRDQETQYF.

CDR3 in amino acids: CASSSGSSRNEQFF. CDR3 sequence (DNA): TGTGCCAGCAGCTCCGGGAGTTCGAGGAATGAGCAGTTCTTC. The chain joins TRBV7-2 to TRBJ2-1; TRBD2 is a possible D gene (6 bases). This CDR3 has 14 amino acids. The germline V gene encodes CDR1 SGHTA and CDR2 FQGNSA. Trimming took off 4 bases at V and 7 bases at J, with 14 bases between the two ends.

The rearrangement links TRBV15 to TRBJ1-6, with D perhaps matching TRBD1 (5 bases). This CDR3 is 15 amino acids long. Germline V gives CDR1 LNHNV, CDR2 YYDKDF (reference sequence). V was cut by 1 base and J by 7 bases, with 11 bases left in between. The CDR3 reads CATSRVGTGNSPLHF. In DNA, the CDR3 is TGTGCCACCAGCAGAGTAGGGACTGGGAATTCACCCCTCCACTTT. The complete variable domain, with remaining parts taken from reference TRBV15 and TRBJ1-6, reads DAMVIQNPRYQVTQFGKPVTLSCSQTLNHNVMYWYQQKSSQAPKLLFHYYDKDFNNEADTPDNFQSRRPNTSFCFLDIRSPGLGDTAMYLCATSRVGTGNSPLHFGNGTRLTVT.

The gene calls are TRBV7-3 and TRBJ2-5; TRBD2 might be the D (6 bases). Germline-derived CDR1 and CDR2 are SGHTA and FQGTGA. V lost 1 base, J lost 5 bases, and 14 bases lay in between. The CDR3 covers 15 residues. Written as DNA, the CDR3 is TGTGCCAGCAGCTTAAACCCCCGGGGGAGGGAGACCCAGTACTTC. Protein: CASSLNPRGRETQYF.

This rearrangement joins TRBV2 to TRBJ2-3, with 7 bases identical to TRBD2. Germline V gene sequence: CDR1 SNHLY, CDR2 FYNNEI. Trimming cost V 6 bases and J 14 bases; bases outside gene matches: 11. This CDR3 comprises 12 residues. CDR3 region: CASSSKRGSGYF. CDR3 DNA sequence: TGTGCCAGCAGCTCCAAGCGGGGATCTGGGTATTTT. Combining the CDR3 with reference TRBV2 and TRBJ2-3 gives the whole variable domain EPEVTQTPSHQVTQMGQEVILRCVPISNHLYFYWYRQILGQKVEFLVSFYNNEISEKSEIFDDQFSVERPDGSNFTLKIRSTKLEDSAMYFCASSSKRGSGYFGPGTRLTVL.

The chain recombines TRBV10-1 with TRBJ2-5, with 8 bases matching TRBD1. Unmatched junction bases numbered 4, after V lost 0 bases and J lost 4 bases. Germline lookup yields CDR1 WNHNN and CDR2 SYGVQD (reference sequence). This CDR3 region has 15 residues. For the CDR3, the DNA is TGCGCCAGCAGTGAGTCGACCGACAGGGGAGAGACCCAGTACTTC. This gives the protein CASSESTDRGETQYF.

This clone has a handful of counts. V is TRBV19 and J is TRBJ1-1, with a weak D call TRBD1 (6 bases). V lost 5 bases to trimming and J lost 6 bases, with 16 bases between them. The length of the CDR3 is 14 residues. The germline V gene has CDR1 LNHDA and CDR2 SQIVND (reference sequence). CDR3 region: CASSSSAGVAEAFF. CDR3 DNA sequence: TGTGCCAGTAGTTCGTCAGCAGGGGTGGCTGAAGCTTTCTTT.

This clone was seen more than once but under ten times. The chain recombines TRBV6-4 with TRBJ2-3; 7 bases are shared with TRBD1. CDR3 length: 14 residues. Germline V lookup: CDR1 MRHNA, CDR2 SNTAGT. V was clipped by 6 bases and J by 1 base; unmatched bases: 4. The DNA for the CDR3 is TGTGCCAGCAGCCCAACAGGGGGCACAGATACGCAGTATTTT. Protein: CASSPTGGTDTQYF.

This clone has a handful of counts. The CDR3 spells CAISAGVGGSGANVLTF. CDR3 DNA sequence: TGTGCCATCAGTGCGGGGGTCGGTGGCTCTGGGGCCAACGTCCTGACTTTC. V and J are TRBV10-3 and TRBJ2-6; D may be TRBD2 (6 bases). V dropped 4 bases and J dropped 0 bases, with 13 bases sitting between them. Germline V gene lookup returns CDR1 ENHRY and CDR2 SYGVKD. CDR3 length: 17 amino acids.

In DNA form, the CDR3 reads TGTGCCAGCAGCGTAGAAGCGGGGCTCAGGGGTGGACCGGGGACCCAGTACTTC. It specifies CASSVEAGLRGGPGTQYF. V usage is TRBV9 and J usage is TRBJ2-5; maybe TRBD2 (7 bases). Trimming took 0 bases from V and 7 from J, leaving 25 bases between them. The CDR3 is made up of 18 amino acids. The germline V gene has CDR1 SGDLS and CDR2 YYNGEE. Complete variable domain (other parts from reference TRBV9 and TRBJ2-5): DSGVTQTPKHLITATGQRVTLRCSPRSGDLSVYWYQQSLDQGLQFLIQYYNGEERAKGNILERFSAQQFPDLHSELNLSSLELGDSALYFCASSVEAGLRGGPGTQYFGPGTRLLVL.

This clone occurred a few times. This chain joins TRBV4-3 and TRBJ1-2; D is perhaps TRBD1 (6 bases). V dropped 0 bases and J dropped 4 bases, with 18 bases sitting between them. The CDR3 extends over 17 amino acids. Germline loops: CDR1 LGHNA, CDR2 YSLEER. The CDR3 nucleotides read TGCGCCAGCAGCCAAGATCAGGGTCTCGGCAGGGGCTATGGCTACACCTTC. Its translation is CASSQDQGLGRGYGYTF.

In DNA, the CDR3 is TGTGCCAGCACCCCCGTGGGGGCCCAAGAGACCCAGTACTTC. Translated: CASTPVGAQETQYF. The gene calls are TRBV6-1 and TRBJ2-5, with D perhaps matching TRBD1 (6 bases). V was cut by 7 bases and J by 1 base, with 13 bases left in between. The germline V gene has CDR1 MNHNS and CDR2 SASEGT. The CDR3 is 14 amino acids.

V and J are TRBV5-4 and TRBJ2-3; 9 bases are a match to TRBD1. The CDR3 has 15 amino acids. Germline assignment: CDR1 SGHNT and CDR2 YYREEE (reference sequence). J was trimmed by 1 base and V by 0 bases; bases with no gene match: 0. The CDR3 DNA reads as TGTGCCAGCAGCTTGGGGACAGGGGGCACAGATACGCAGTATTTT. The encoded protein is CASSLGTGGTDTQYF.

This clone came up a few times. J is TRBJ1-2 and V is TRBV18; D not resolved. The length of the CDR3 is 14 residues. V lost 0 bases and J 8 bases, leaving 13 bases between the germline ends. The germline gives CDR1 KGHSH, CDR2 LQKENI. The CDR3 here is CASSPPLARAGYTF. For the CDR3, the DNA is TGTGCCAGCTCACCACCGCTGGCGAGGGCCGGCTACACCTTC.

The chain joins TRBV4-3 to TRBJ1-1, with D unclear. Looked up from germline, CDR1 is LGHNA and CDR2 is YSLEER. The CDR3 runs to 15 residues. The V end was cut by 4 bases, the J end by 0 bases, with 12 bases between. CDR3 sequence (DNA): TGCGCCAGCAGCCTGGGCGGGCAGTTGAACACTGAAGCTTTCTTT. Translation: CASSLGGQLNTEAFF.

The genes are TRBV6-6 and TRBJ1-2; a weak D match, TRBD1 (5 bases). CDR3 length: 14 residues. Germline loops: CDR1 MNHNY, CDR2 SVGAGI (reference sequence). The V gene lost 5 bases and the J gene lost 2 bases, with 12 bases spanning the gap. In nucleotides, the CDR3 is TGTGCCAGCAGTACCGGCAGGGTGAACTATGGCTACACCTTC. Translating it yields CASSTGRVNYGYTF.

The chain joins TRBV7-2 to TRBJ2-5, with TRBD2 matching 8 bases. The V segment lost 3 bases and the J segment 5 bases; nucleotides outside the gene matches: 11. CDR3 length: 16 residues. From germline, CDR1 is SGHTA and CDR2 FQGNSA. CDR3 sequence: CASSLVGLAGEETQYF. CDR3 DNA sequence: TGTGCCAGCAGCTTGGTCGGGCTAGCGGGCGAGGAGACCCAGTACTTC.